A single sample gave rise to the 2 T cell receptor beta chains below, sequenced in a study of T cells after yellow fever vaccination (dated by TCRdb to between 2017 and 2020). Libraries were prepared through 5' RACE. Sequencing took place on an Illumina NovaSeq 6000. Starting from the raw public reads, TCRdb applied fastp trimming at Q25, assembled clones with MiXCR and retained in-frame beta chains. Each entry is one CDR3 protein sequence, shown with its most common DNA and genes. In this sample the table shows 250,000 to 400,000 distinct CDR3 sequences, approximately 4% of which occur a single time. The ten largest clones represent approximately 23% of the sample. Reading the label with the study, this specimen's treatment or condition is: live attenuated yellow fever vaccine strain. The sample was PBMCs, taken 5 days after the yellow fever booster vaccination. These TCRs come from a man in his late teens or twenties who received the YFV17D yellow fever vaccine.

This clonotype has only a few counts. The genes are TRBV5-1 and TRBJ1-2, with 8 bases aligning to TRBD1. This CDR3 spans 14 amino acids. The V and J ends lost 4 bases and 4 bases, in that order; junction bases with no gene match: 6. Looked up from germline, CDR1 is SGHRS and CDR2 is YFSETQ. CDR3 sequence reads: CASSPGQEGYGYTF. CDR3 DNA: TGCGCCAGCAGCCCGGGACAGGAGGGCTATGGCTACACCTTC.

This clonotype was found many times. The chain joins TRBV29-1 to TRBJ2-3; perhaps TRBD1 as D (6 bases). Germline V CDR1 and CDR2: SQVTM, ANQGSEA. This CDR3 spans 12 amino acids. The V end lost 7 bases, the J end lost 2 bases, and 10 bases lay between the germline ends. The CDR3 protein is CSARTDTDTQYF. The CDR3 DNA sequence: TGCAGCGCCCGGACAGACACAGATACGCAGTATTTT.